This T cell receptor beta chain was sequenced for a study of cytomegalovirus exposure and HLA in healthy donors (dated by TCRdb to 2017 to 2019). The study in broad terms: In an earlier analysis of approximately 500 of the donors, 276 Gb of sequence data and some 100 million unique TCR beta sequences from about 190 million T cells were reported. The aim of the study was to test whether cataloging public T cell receptors could identify signatures of past pathogen exposure. To predict cytomegalovirus infection status, the study brought together high-throughput TCR immunosequencing, statistical association of individual TCRs with disease status, and machine learning. Roughly five DR-DQ haplotypes were handled as single units for association and clustering because linkage in the cohort was strong. Donor age, sex, ethnicity and CMV serostatus were compiled alongside the repertoire data. Rather than using new phenotypic data, the later analysis identified candidate immune exposures from TCR beta sequences and from how often those sequences occurred across donors. The T cell repertoires of 666 subjects were profiled by immunosequencing and related to cytomegalovirus serostatus. Besides the first cohort of roughly 640 subjects, a separate validation cohort made up of 90 to 150 different subjects was used. An earlier analysis of 587 of the donors applied high-throughput TCR beta sequencing to assess whether each TCR beta V gene segment acted as functional or pseudogenic. Both class I and class II loci were covered by HLA typing, at four-digit resolution. Across 300 to 400 genotyped donors of the cohort, an average of roughly 200,000 unique TCR beta nucleotide sequences per donor were sequenced, and approximately 17% of those sequences were non-productive. All discovery cohort repertoires had been generated on a single sequencing platform. Of the 300 to 500 genotyped donors, over 80% were placed in the genetic ancestry cluster associated with self-reported Caucasian donors. The number of donors typed differed by locus, with about 629-640 for A, B, C, DRB1 and DQB1, over 500 for DQA1, some 570 for DPA1, and around 460 for DPB1. In a later genetic analysis, genome-wide SNP genotypes for about 65% of the roughly 700 donors were used, and that subset was treated as a discovery cohort. An early release that covered fewer than 800 HLA-typed donors contained approximately 300 gigabases of sequencing data and about 93 million unique TCR sequences. A later analysis re-analyzed previously published TCR beta repertoires from about 600 donors and added high-resolution HLA genotyping to study TCR occurrence patterns. What the authors observed across the whole study: In vitro tests confirmed that a few of the cytomegalovirus-associated TCR beta chains recognize cytomegalovirus antigens. In a later analysis, TCR association rates were found to vary across HLA loci, with the most associated TCRs seen for DRB1 alleles and the fewest for HLA-C alleles. Some IMGT-functional V segments, including TRBV6-2 and TRBV6-3, could not be distinguished by the 87-base-pair reads and were therefore excluded. According to a later analysis, most CMV-associated TCR beta chains appeared to be HLA-restricted, and the HLA associations seemed to be driven largely by CMV exposure. Strong co-occurrence of HLA alleles, especially DR and DQ, made assigning TCR associations to individual alleles difficult. HLA typing was unavailable for some donors at each locus, so association tests used only the typed subset. Correlated functional status among segregating V segments might be attributable to linkage disequilibrium, but an unknown experimental factor could not be ruled out. A further reported finding was that TCR beta sequences accurately predicted the HLA-A and HLA-B alleles for most subjects in the first cohort. While some public TCRs were present in many individuals, most TCR sequences turned up only very rarely across donors. A cluster of highly shared sequence variants was judged likely to represent a technical artifact of the sequencing pipeline. For the cohort, immune exposure information was limited to CMV serostatus. Because counts were too low, approximately 18 rarely observed V segments, including chromosome 9 orphons, were excluded from the earlier analysis of under 650 of the donors. According to a later analysis, parvovirus B19, influenza, CMV and Epstein-Barr virus appeared linked to several top co-occurrence clusters. The authors suggested that the approach could potentially be generalized to other disease states and immunological phenotypes. Cytomegalovirus status was reported to be diagnosed by the classifier with high specificity and sensitivity in both the original and validation cohorts. Presence/absence analyses assumed roughly uniform sequencing depth across donors, an assumption that may not hold. In a later analysis, HLA-associated TCR beta chains showed more clonal expansion and lower generation probabilities than non-associated chains that were equally common. At a false discovery rate of 0.05, a later analysis linked fewer than 20,000 TCR beta sequences to specific HLA alleles. A later genetic analysis reported fewer N-insertions in productive TCRs among donors in an Asian-associated ancestry cluster than the roughly 670-donor mean. The study listed approximately 160 TCR beta chains as associated with cytomegalovirus. In an earlier analysis of approximately 590 of the donors, most TCR beta V segments appeared in productive rearrangements about 87% or about 30% of the time, broadly matching IMGT annotations. Only TCR beta chains were sequenced in this cohort, and the absence of alpha or paired-chain data limited detectable features. A later genetic analysis associated a missense DCLRE1C variant with V-gene and J-gene trimming of TCR beta chains, and an independent cohort replicated the association.

The cohort consisted of hundreds of healthy bone marrow donors. All cohort members were sampled while nominally healthy, although unrecorded immune exposures were likely present. The donor tested CMV seropositive, placing the donor among the 289 seropositive members of the cohort. Every donor gave a peripheral blood sample, and the peripheral blood mononuclear cells from that sample were used for TCR beta sequencing. Genomic DNA was extracted from the blood cell samples with the Qiagen DNeasy Blood Extraction Kit. CDR1 MGHRA and CDR2 YSYEKL were looked up in the germline V gene. Measured from the cysteine to the phenylalanine, the CDR3 is 14 residues long. Just the 42-base CDR3 DNA is kept, in frame starting at base 1. For this chain, trimming is 1 base at the V end and 5 bases at the J end, and the number of junction bases without a gene match is 1. As concerns this clone: Its antigen remains unidentified. No qualities accompany the bases; no much larger clone lies one base away.

The library was produced with the immunoSEQ multiplex PCR assay. For the multiplex PCR, a mixture combining 60 forward primers for TCR Vbeta segments and 13 reverse primers for TCR Jbeta segments was used. Amplification of the CDR3 region of rearranged TCR beta genes was performed with a multiplex PCR assay on genomic DNA. The amplified TCR beta libraries were sequenced on the Illumina HiSeq System as 87-base-pair reads. The authors' analysis ran thus. A later analysis counted approximately 76 million unique TCR beta chains across the 550 to 800 repertoires, and roughly 9.9 million of these chains were shared by at least two donors. To remove PCR and sequencing errors, raw reads were error-corrected and collapsed into unique sequences using a nearest-neighbor algorithm that merged closely related sequences. CDR3 sequences were aligned to IMGT reference sequences to assign V, D and J gene segments. Each retained sequence needed at least a six-nucleotide match to both a V gene segment and a J gene segment. A rearrangement was called productive if the CDR3 had no stop codons and remained in frame with V and J, and every other rearrangement was called non-productive. CDR3 was defined by IMGT convention, running from the second conserved V-encoded cysteine to the conserved J-encoded phenylalanine. The earlier analysis of some 540 of the donors excluded any sequence lacking an unambiguous match to a single V gene segment. In an earlier analysis of a few hundred of the donors, V segments were called functional above 56.7% productive rearrangements and were called segregating when the between-donor standard deviation exceeded 5%. A statistical classification framework was developed to diagnose cytomegalovirus status using the catalog of TCR beta chain sequences. In a later analysis, V and J genes were assigned by comparing TCR nucleotide sequences against IMGT/GENE-DB human TR gene sequences. The TCRdist pipeline was used in a later analysis to assign CDR3 sequences and most-parsimonious VDJ recombination scenarios. In a later analysis, each TCR beta chain was defined by its CDR3 amino acid sequence together with its V-gene family, and reads without a unique V-gene family were excluded. As a way to deal with suspected cross-contamination and a sequencing artifact, a later analysis dropped 640 or so nucleotide sequences that were highly shared and had low generation probability. In a later analysis, a clonal expansion index for each public chain was calculated from normalized within-repertoire ranks of inferred template counts. In a later analysis, generation probabilities were computed using a VDJ recombination model fitted to out-of-frame rearrangements, and the results were checked against IGoR. In a later analysis, hypergeometric tests were used to score TCR-TCR, TCR-HLA and TCR-CMV co-occurrence, with a repertoire-size bias correction applied to TCR pairs. To estimate false discovery rates, a later analysis permuted the HLA or CMV assignments 20 times. In a later analysis, co-occurring TCRs were grouped with DBSCAN, and TCRdist sequence similarity was added when clustering was performed within HLA-allele-positive subsets. Co-occurrence clustering excluded repertoires with fewer than 30,000 or more than 120,000 public chains, plus five with anomalous nucleotide sharing. Sourced from immuneACCESS, this table was stored by TCRdb with only in-frame sequences that have V and J called. A share of the clones is absent; for the studies checked, an unresolved V gene accounts for under half, and the remainder has no known explanation. The V and J calls and the clone size are those of that table, but D and trimming were determined from the DNA. This sample comprises under 85,000 clones, 60% to 80% of them detected only once. The leading ten clones occupy around a sixth of the sample.

The clonotype was recovered from a man aged 35 to 55 in good health and CMV-seropositive. The V gene is TRBV4-1 and the J gene is TRBJ2-3, and 9 junctional nucleotides match TRBD2. The source material was PBMCs. The sequence in DNA is TGCGCCAGCAGCCAAGGGACTAGCGAAGATACGCAGTATTTT. Its translation reads: CASSQGTSEDTQYF.